This T cell receptor beta chain was captured by sequencing in a study of T cell repertoires in aging, cancer and after chemotherapy. Overall study: Clear clonal overlap appeared across healthy donor samples taken over several months to years. Broader study findings: Immunological memory after chemotherapy cannot be judged from the repertoire data.

Germline CDR1 MNHEY, CDR2 SVGAGI. Trimming took 6 bases from V and 0 from J; bases not matched to a gene: 7. This CDR3 has 16 residues. TRB rearrangements spanning V, D and J were amplified using mixed TRB-A/B primers. TCRdb redid the calling of the multiplex PCR reads with MiXCR, one entry per CDR3 protein. This sample has about 9,200 distinct CDR3 sequences, with over 30% found just once. Amplification of TCR beta used genomic DNA extracted from peripheral blood. Notes on this clonotype: Antigen unknown.

Sequenced material: blood. V is TRBV6-5 and J is TRBJ1-1; TRBD1 aligns across 10 bases. The sequence was collected from a human donor in good health. The CDR3 loop reads CASSLQTGGLNTEAFF. CDR3 sequence (DNA): TGTGCCAGCAGCCTTCAGACAGGGGGCCTGAACACTGAAGCTTTCTTT.